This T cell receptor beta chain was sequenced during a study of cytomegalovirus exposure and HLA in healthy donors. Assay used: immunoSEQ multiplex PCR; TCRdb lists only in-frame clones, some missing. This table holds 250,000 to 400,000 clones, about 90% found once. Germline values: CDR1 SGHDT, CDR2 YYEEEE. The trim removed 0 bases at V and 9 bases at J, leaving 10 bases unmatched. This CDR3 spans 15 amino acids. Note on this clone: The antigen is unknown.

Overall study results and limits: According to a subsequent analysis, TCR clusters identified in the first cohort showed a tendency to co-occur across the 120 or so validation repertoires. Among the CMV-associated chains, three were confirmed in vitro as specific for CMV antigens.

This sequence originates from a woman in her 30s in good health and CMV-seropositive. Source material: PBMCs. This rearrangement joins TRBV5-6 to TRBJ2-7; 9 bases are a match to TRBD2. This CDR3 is CASSLGGRGLLGQYF. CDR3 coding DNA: TGTGCCAGCAGCTTGGGCGGGAGGGGACTGCTCGGGCAGTACTTC.